This paragraph reports one TCR beta chain. Its antigen is unidentified. This record comes from a study of vaccination and CD4 T cells after COVID-19. As for treatment: approximately 11-day PBMC culture with coronavirus spike peptide pools or control peptides (ViraFEST assay). With 10 ug/ml peptide pools and approximately 10 IU/ml IL-2, PBMCs were cultured at fewer than 2.5 million per well. This CDR3 comprises 11 residues. V lost 10 bases and J 5 bases, leaving 10 bases between the germline ends. Cultured CD4+ T-cell DNA underwent Oncomine TCR Beta short-read sequencing. TCRdb itself ran the PCR reads through MiXCR, one entry per CDR3 protein. This sample carries about 16,000 distinct CDR3 sequences, 30% to 40% of them seen once, and the ten largest clones take 23%.

The V and J genes are TRBV23-1 and TRBJ2-3; TRBD1 might be the D (6 bases). TRBV23-1 is an ORF, with its function uncertain. This clonotype was obtained from a human donor who received a COVID-19 vaccine. Here the sequenced sample was CD4+ T cells from blood, cultured in vitro, taken before SARS-CoV-2 vaccination. As DNA, the CDR3 is TGCGCCATTTACAGGGTAGATACGCAGTATTTT. This codes for CAIYRVDTQYF.